This entry lists 12 T cell receptor beta chains sequenced from one sample in a study of early T cells in non-severe SARS-CoV-2 infection (dated by TCRdb to the early 2020s). Libraries were made using 5' RACE. The reads were generated on a NextSeq 500. TCRdb cleaned the public reads at Q25 with fastp, built clones with MiXCR and kept in-frame beta chains. Rows are unified per CDR3 protein, each entry keeping the most common DNA and genes. The sample contains fewer than 30,000 distinct CDR3 sequences, 8.5% to 10% of them found a single time. The ten largest clones add up to 12% to 15% of the sample. The sample comprised whole blood. These TCRs come from an adult who was a healthcare worker with PCR-confirmed SARS-CoV-2 infection or an uninfected control (not recorded which).

V and J are TRBV12-3 or TRBV12-4 and TRBJ2-1, with 12 bases fitting TRBD2. This CDR3 is built from 14 residues. V gave up 10 bases and J gave up 4 bases; unmatched junction bases: 5. In DNA form, the CDR3 reads TGTGCCACCGTTCTAGCGGGGGGGTACAATGAGCAGTTCTTC. This codes for CATVLAGGYNEQFF.

The table lists this clonotype with many counts. Sequence at one end of the junction differs from germline and may be a read error. The V gene is TRBV29-1, the J gene TRBJ2-3, with D uncertain. This CDR3 is built from 14 residues. Germline loops: CDR1 SQVTM, CDR2 ANQGSEA. CDR3 coding DNA: TGCAGCGTTGAAGCAGATTCCAGCAGAGATACGCAGTATTTT. Translated: CSVEADSSRDTQYF.

The chain couples TRBV4-3 to TRBJ1-5; the D gene is possibly TRBD1 (6 bases). The CDR3 sequence is 15 residues long. V lost 2 bases and J 5 bases, leaving 13 bases between the germline ends. Germline loops: CDR1 LGHNA, CDR2 YSLEER. CDR3 in amino acids: CASSQNTGPHQPQHF. The CDR3 DNA sequence: TGCGCCAGCAGCCAAAATACAGGGCCCCATCAGCCCCAGCATTTT.

In this sample, this clonotype turned up a few times. This rearrangement joins TRBV9 to TRBJ2-2, with a tentative D call TRBD1 (5 bases). Trimming pared 4 bases from V and 3 bases from J, leaving 10 bases between. Germline CDR1 and CDR2: SGDLS and YYNGEE. The CDR3 length is 14 residues. In nucleotides, the CDR3 is TGTGCCAGCAGCAAATCAGGGCACACCGGGGAGCTGTTTTTT. This gives the protein CASSKSGHTGELFF.

This clonotype was seen more than once but under ten times. The J gene is TRBJ2-5, the V gene TRBV7-7; D not certain. The CDR3 extends over 16 amino acids. Trimming pared 1 base from V and 5 bases from J, leaving 17 bases between. CDR1 is SSHAT, CDR2 FNYEAQ, per germline (reference sequence). CDR3 sequence (DNA): TGTGCCAGCAGCTTAGGGGTCCACTTAGACGTTGAGACCCAGTACTTC. Its protein is CASSLGVHLDVETQYF.

For this clonotype: Being one base from a much bigger clone, this may be a read error. V gene TRBV28 combines with J gene TRBJ2-7; D tentatively reads TRBD1 or TRBD2 (6 bases each). This CDR3 contains 14 residues. CDR1 is MDHEN and CDR2 is SYDVKM in the germline V gene. The ends were cut back, 8 bases at V and 1 base at J, with 15 bases in the middle. The CDR3 DNA sequence: TGTGCCAGCGCTTGGGGGGCGGCGTCCTACGAGCAGTACTTC. Translating it yields CASAWGAASYEQYF.

This chain joins TRBV18 and TRBJ2-6; no firm D call. In germline, CDR1 is KGHSH, CDR2 LQKENI. Deletions cut 0 bases from V and 0 bases from J, with 6 bases between. The CDR3 sequence is 16 residues long. The CDR3 protein is CASSPPSSSGANVLTF. The CDR3 DNA sequence: TGTGCCAGCTCACCACCTTCAAGCTCTGGGGCCAACGTCCTGACTTTC.

This sequence joins TRBV10-3 and TRBJ2-7; D remains unclear. The CDR3 runs 11 residues. Between the trimmed V and J ends, which lost 3 bases and 5 bases, there was a span of 5 bases. Germline assignment: CDR1 ENHRY and CDR2 SYGVKD. CDR3 region: CAISDHNEQYF. Here the CDR3 DNA reads TGTGCCATCAGTGATCACAACGAGCAGTACTTC.

This clonotype was seen many times. The gene calls are TRBV29-1 and TRBJ2-5; 7 positions agree with TRBD2. Germline CDR1 reads SQVTM; CDR2 reads ANQGSEA. The CDR3 sequence is 12 residues long. The V and J ends lost 7 bases and 4 bases, in that order; junction bases with no gene match: 6. CDR3: CSARWGGETQYF. CDR3 nucleotides: TGCAGCGCCCGGTGGGGGGGAGAGACCCAGTACTTC.

This clonotype was counted between two and nine times. This chain's CDR3 is CASSQDGGPAYYGYTF. Written as DNA, the CDR3 is TGTGCCAGCAGCCAAGATGGAGGACCGGCGTACTATGGCTACACCTTC. V gene TRBV14 combines with J gene TRBJ1-2; D gene uncertain. The CDR3 consists of 16 residues. V was shortened by 0 bases and J by 3 bases, with 14 bases between the two germline ends. CDR1 is SGHDN and CDR2 is FVKESK in the germline V gene.

This clonotype was recorded at least ten times. V usage is TRBV24-1 and J usage is TRBJ2-1; no clear D gene. Germline V gene data show CDR1 as KGHDR and CDR2 as SFDVKD. V was trimmed by 2 bases and J by 9 bases, leaving 10 bases between them. The CDR3 contains 13 residues. CDR3 residues: CATSDSWVTEQFF. The CDR3 region has the DNA TGTGCCACCAGTGATTCGTGGGTGACTGAGCAGTTCTTC.

By share of the sample, this clonotype is large. CDR3 loop: CSVKTSNSNQPQHF. CDR3 coding DNA: TGCAGCGTTAAGACGAGCAATAGCAATCAGCCCCAGCATTTT. The chain links TRBV29-1 to TRBJ1-5; D is unclear. CDR1 and CDR2 (germline): SQVTM, ANQGSEA. V was cut by 5 bases and J by 0 bases, with 11 bases left in between. The CDR3 is made up of 14 amino acids.